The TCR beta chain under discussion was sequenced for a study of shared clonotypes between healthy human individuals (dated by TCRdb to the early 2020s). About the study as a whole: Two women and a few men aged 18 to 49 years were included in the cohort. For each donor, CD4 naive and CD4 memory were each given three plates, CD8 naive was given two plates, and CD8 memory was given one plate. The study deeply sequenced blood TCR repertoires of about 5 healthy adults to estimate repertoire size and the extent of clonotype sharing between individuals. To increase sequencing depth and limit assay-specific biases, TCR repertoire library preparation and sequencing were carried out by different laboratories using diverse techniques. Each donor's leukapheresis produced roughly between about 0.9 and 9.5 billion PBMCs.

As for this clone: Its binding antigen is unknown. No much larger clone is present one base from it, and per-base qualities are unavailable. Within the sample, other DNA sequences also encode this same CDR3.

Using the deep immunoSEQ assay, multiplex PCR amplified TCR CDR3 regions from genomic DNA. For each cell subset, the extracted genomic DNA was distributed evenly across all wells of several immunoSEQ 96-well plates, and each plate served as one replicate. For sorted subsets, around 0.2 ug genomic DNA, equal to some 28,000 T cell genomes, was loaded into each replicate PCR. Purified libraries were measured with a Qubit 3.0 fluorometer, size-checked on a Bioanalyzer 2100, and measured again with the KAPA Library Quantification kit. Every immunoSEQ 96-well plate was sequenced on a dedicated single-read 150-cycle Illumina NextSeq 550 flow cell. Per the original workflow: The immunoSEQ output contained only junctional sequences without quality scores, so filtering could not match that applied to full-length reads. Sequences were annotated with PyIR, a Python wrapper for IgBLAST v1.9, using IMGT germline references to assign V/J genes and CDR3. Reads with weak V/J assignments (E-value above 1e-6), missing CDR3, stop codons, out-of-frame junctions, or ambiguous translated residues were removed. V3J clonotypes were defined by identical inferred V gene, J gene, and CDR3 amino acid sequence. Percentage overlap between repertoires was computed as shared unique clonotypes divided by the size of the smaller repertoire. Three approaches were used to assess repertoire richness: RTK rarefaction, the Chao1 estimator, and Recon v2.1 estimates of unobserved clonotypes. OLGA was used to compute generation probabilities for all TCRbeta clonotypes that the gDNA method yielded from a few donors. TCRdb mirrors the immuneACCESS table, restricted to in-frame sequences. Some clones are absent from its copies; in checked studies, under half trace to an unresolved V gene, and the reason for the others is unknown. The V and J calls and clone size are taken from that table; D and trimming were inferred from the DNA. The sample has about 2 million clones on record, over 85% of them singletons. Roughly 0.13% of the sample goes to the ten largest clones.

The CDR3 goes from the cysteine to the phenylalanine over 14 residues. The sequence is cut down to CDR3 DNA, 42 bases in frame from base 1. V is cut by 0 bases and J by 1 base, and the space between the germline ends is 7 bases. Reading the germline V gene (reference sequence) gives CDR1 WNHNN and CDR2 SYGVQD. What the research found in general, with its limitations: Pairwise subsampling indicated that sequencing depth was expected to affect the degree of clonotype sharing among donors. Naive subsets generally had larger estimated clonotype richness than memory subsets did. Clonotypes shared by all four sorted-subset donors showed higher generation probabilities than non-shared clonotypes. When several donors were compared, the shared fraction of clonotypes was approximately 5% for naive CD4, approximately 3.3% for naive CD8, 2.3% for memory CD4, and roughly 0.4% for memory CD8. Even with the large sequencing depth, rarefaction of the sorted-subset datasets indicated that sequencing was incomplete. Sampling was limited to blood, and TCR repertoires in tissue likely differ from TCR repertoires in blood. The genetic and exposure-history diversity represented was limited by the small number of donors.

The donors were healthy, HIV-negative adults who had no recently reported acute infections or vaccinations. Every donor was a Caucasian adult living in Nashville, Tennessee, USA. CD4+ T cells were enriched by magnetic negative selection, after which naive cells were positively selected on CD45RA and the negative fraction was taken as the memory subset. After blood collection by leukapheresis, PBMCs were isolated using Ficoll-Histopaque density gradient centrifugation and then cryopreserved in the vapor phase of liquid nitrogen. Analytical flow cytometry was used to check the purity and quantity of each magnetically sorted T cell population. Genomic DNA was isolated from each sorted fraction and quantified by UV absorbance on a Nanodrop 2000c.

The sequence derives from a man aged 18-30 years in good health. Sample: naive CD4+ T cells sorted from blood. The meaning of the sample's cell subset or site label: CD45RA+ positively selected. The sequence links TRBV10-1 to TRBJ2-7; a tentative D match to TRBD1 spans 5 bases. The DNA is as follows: TGCGCCAGCAGTGAGTCAGGGGCTTCCTACGAGCAGTACTTC. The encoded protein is CASSESGASYEQYF.